This is a list of T cell receptor beta chains from one sample in a study of CD8 T cells in ankylosing spondylitis. TCRdb called the 5' RACE reads again in MiXCR, with one record for every CDR3 protein. The sample lists around 300,000 distinct CDR3 sequences, less than 25% seen once, with 3.5% in the top ten. The sample was blood, either unsorted or a sorted T cell fraction (not recorded which). The receptors come from a female donor with ankylosing spondylitis or in good health (not recorded which). Both conserved end residues are part of each CDR3. A D gene is named only where the DNA matches it firmly. The listing skips clone size in some rows; elsewhere it reads once, few, many or a size class.

j_gene	d_gene	v_gene	abundance	CDR3nt	CDR3aa
TRBJ2-5	.	TRBV2	.	TGTGCCAGCAGTTATCCGGGGGCTGCTTCGGAGACCCAGTACTTC	CASSYPGAASETQYF
TRBJ2-3	TRBD2	TRBV5-1	.	TGCGCCAGCAGCTTAGGCGGGAGAGTGGGAGATACGCAGTATTTT	CASSLGGRVGDTQYF
TRBJ2-3	.	TRBV7-2	few	TGTGCCAGCAGCTTATCGGGCGGGGTTGGGACAGATACGCAGTATTTT	CASSLSGGVGTDTQYF
TRBJ2-1	.	TRBV30	.	TGTGCCTGGAGTGGAGGGCTTGTCGACAATGAGCAGTTCTTC	CAWSGGLVDNEQFF
TRBJ1-1	.	TRBV25-1	few	TGTGCCAGCAGTGGTAGACAGGCCACTGAAGCTTTCTTT	CASSGRQATEAFF
TRBJ2-5	.	TRBV28	.	TGTGCCAGCAGTCCCCGGTGGGGGGAGACCCAGTACTTC	CASSPRWGETQYF
TRBJ2-7	.	TRBV4-3	few	TGCGCCAGCAGCCGGGGAGTTAGGTACGAGCAGTACTTC	CASSRGVRYEQYF
TRBJ2-7	.	TRBV6-1	.	TGTGCCAGCAGGTCTTTAGCGGCCCTTTCCCTCTACGAGCAGTACTTC	CASRSLAALSLYEQYF
TRBJ2-4	TRBD1	TRBV18	.	TGTGCCAGCGCCTCCGTACAGGGGGCGGCCAAAAACATTCAGTACTTC	CASASVQGAAKNIQYF
TRBJ2-1	TRBD2	TRBV7-9	many	TGTGCCATACCAGGGGAGGATAGCGGGAGAGCCCACAATGAGCAGTTCTTC	CAIPGEDSGRAHNEQFF
TRBJ2-7	.	TRBV20-1	many	TGCAGTGCTATACGGGACTCCTACGAGCAGTACTTC	CSAIRDSYEQYF
TRBJ2-7	.	TRBV29-1	many	TGCAGCGTCGCCGGGTCTGTGGATGGCGAGCAGTACTTC	CSVAGSVDGEQYF
TRBJ2-5	.	TRBV7-2	.	TGTGCCAGCGTCCAGCGGAGGGGGGGTGAGACCCAGTACTTC	CASVQRRGGETQYF
TRBJ2-7	TRBD2	TRBV2	.	TGTGCCAGCAGTAAATTCCGGCTAGCGGGACGCGAGCAGTACTTC	CASSKFRLAGREQYF
TRBJ2-7	TRBD2	TRBV20-1	once	TGCAGTGCTAGATTAGCGGGAGGCTCGCTCGGCGAGCAGTACTTC	CSARLAGGSLGEQYF
TRBJ2-3	TRBD2	TRBV5-1	.	TGCGCCAGCAGCACCCGGCTAGCGGAGCTCACAGATACGCAGTATTTT	CASSTRLAELTDTQYF
TRBJ2-1	TRBD2	TRBV10-3	.	TGTGCCATCAGTGAACGGGAGGGCCCCAATGAGCAGTTCTTC	CAISEREGPNEQFF
TRBJ2-1	TRBD2	TRBV20-1	.	TGCAGTGCTCGTGGACTAGCGGGGTTAAGGGCCGAGCAGTTCTTC	CSARGLAGLRAEQFF
TRBJ2-3	TRBD1	TRBV6-2/TRBV6-3	.	TGTGCCAGCAGGCCCGGGACAGGAGCTAGCACAGATACGCAGTATTTT	CASRPGTGASTDTQYF
TRBJ1-5	.	TRBV20-1	many	TGCAGTGCCCTTACCCATACCAGTCAGCCCCAGCATTTT	CSALTHTSQPQHF
TRBJ2-7	.	TRBV7-2	few	TGTGCCAGCAGCTACCAAGCGGAAACTTACGAGCAGTACTTC	CASSYQAETYEQYF
TRBJ1-1	TRBD1	TRBV7-2	few	TGTGCCAGCAGCTTACAGGGGGTTCTTAGGTTGGGCACTGAAGCTTTCTTT	CASSLQGVLRLGTEAFF
TRBJ1-5	.	TRBV10-3	many	TGTGCCATCAGTGATGGGCTGATTAGCAATCAGCCCCAGCATTTT	CAISDGLISNQPQHF
TRBJ2-3	.	TRBV25-1	.	TGTGCCAGCAGTGAATCCGGGGGAACCTCCCGCACAGATACGCAGTATTTT	CASSESGGTSRTDTQYF
TRBJ2-3	.	TRBV20-1	.	TGCAGTGCTAGACTCAGGAGGGACTGGGATGGGACAGATACGCAGTATTTT	CSARLRRDWDGTDTQYF
TRBJ1-1	.	TRBV5-1	few	TGCGCCAGCAGCTTCCTACAGGGTAACACTGAAGCTTTCTTT	CASSFLQGNTEAFF
TRBJ2-7	.	TRBV7-2	.	TGTGCCAGCAGCTTAGGACTGGGGGGCTATCATAGCGAGCAGTACTTC	CASSLGLGGYHSEQYF
TRBJ2-2	.	TRBV5-6	.	TGTGCCAGCAGAGAGACGGTCACCGGGGAGCTGTTTTTT	CASRETVTGELFF
TRBJ2-1	TRBD2	TRBV5-1	many	TGCGCCAGCAGCTTTACCGGGACTAGCGGGAGTAGGTACAATGAGCAGTTCTTC	CASSFTGTSGSRYNEQFF
TRBJ2-7	.	TRBV11-2	.	TGTGCCAGCAGCCCCATGACAGGCTTACCCTACGAGCAGTACTTC	CASSPMTGLPYEQYF
TRBJ2-3	TRBD2	TRBV20-1	few	TGCAGTGCTAGAGATCCCGGGAGGGAGTCAAATACGCAGTATTTT	CSARDPGRESNTQYF
TRBJ1-2	TRBD1	TRBV5-1	few	TGCGCCAGCACCCCGACAGGGGGTAACTATGGCTACACCTTC	CASTPTGGNYGYTF
TRBJ1-1	.	TRBV20-1	.	TGCAGTGCGACCCCCGGGGGAGAAACTGAAGCTTTCTTT	CSATPGGETEAFF
TRBJ2-1	.	TRBV20-1	.	TGCAGTGCTAGAGATGGGACACCCAAGGGGCACAATGAGCAGTTCTTC	CSARDGTPKGHNEQFF
TRBJ2-7	TRBD1	TRBV20-1	few	TGCAGTGCATCGACAGGGGCCGTCTCCTACGAGCAGTACTTC	CSASTGAVSYEQYF
TRBJ2-7	TRBD1	TRBV7-9	few	TGTGCCAGCAGCCACAATCAGGGACAGCTTACGGAGCAGTACTTC	CASSHNQGQLTEQYF
TRBJ1-4	.	TRBV13	few	TGTGCCAGCAGCTTACAGGGGTCTGCAACTAATGAAAAACTGTTTTTT	CASSLQGSATNEKLFF
TRBJ1-5	.	TRBV6-1	.	TGTGCCAGCACCTACGCAATCCAACGGGGCAATCAGCCCCAGCATTTT	CASTYAIQRGNQPQHF
TRBJ1-4	TRBD1	TRBV20-1	few	TGCAGTGCTAGAGAGCCGGGACAGGGGAGTGAAAAACTGTTTTTT	CSAREPGQGSEKLFF
TRBJ2-5	.	TRBV24-1	few	TGTGCCACCAGTGAGGCAGGGCAAGAGACCCAGTACTTC	CATSEAGQETQYF
TRBJ2-7	.	TRBV5-6	few	TGTGCCAGCAGCGATGGCAGCTCCTACGAGCAGTACTTC	CASSDGSSYEQYF
TRBJ2-3	TRBD2	TRBV12-3/TRBV12-4	few	TGTGCCAGCAGTCGGACTAGCGGGAGAGATACGCAGTATTTT	CASSRTSGRDTQYF
TRBJ1-5	.	TRBV2	.	TGTGCCAGCAGTCTGGGCCCCGGAGTCCATCAGCCCCAGCATTTT	CASSLGPGVHQPQHF
TRBJ1-5	.	TRBV7-2	few	TGTGCCAGCAGCTTCAGGGTCCGGGGTCAGCCCCAGCATTTT	CASSFRVRGQPQHF
TRBJ2-2	.	TRBV7-8	.	TGTGCCAGCAGCTTAGGCCTGTCCCGGGAGCTGTTTTTT	CASSLGLSRELFF
TRBJ2-1	.	TRBV13	.	TGTGCCAGCAGTTATAATCGGGGGAATGAGCAGTTCTTC	CASSYNRGNEQFF
TRBJ2-1	.	TRBV12-3/TRBV12-4	.	TGTGCCAGCCGGACGGCAACCGGATTGAGCTCCTACAATGAGCAGTTCTTC	CASRTATGLSSYNEQFF
TRBJ2-3	.	TRBV20-1	.	TGCAGTGCCCTAGGGATCACAGATACGCAGTATTTT	CSALGITDTQYF
TRBJ2-2	.	TRBV12-2	many	TGTGCAAGTCGCTCCACCTTCGGGGCTAGCGATTTAAACACCGGGGAGCTGTTTTTT	CASRSTFGASDLNTGELFF
TRBJ2-7	TRBD2	TRBV20-1	many	TGCAGTGCTAGTGCTAGCGGGAGACCCTACGAGCAGTACTTC	CSASASGRPYEQYF
TRBJ2-2	.	TRBV5-6	.	TGTGCCAGCAGCTTGGTCGGGGTGAACACCGGGGAGCTGTTTTTT	CASSLVGVNTGELFF
TRBJ2-4	.	TRBV6-2/TRBV6-3	.	TGTGCCAGCAGTTATAAGAGAAACATTCAGTACTTC	CASSYKRNIQYF
TRBJ1-5	.	TRBV10-3	medium-sized	TGTGCCATCAGTAGTGAGCATCAGCCCCAGCATTTT	CAISSEHQPQHF
TRBJ2-4	.	TRBV7-2	.	TGTGCCAGCAGCTTAGACAGTCATCGCAAAAACATTCAGTACTTC	CASSLDSHRKNIQYF
TRBJ1-4	.	TRBV27	few	TGTGCCAGCAGTTTATTGGGCCACCTAAATGAAAAACTGTTTTTT	CASSLLGHLNEKLFF
TRBJ2-1	TRBD2	TRBV12-3/TRBV12-4	.	TGTGCCAGCAGTAGGACTAGCGGAGACAATGAGCAGTTCTTC	CASSRTSGDNEQFF
TRBJ1-6	TRBD1	TRBV6-5	few	TGTGCCAGCAGTTCTGGGCAGGGGGTAGCATCACCCCTCCACTTT	CASSSGQGVASPLHF
TRBJ1-1	.	TRBV4-2	.	TGTGCCAGCAGCTCCCGGGCGAATCGATTTGGCACTGAAGCTTTCTTT	CASSSRANRFGTEAFF
TRBJ2-4	TRBD2	TRBV28	few	TGTGCCAGCTACGGCGGGAGCTTCCTAGCCAAAAACATTCAGTACTTC	CASYGGSFLAKNIQYF
TRBJ2-1	.	TRBV6-1	.	TGTGCCAGCAGAGCCGCCAGCCCCTACAATGAGCAGTTCTTC	CASRAASPYNEQFF